This T cell receptor beta chain was identified in a study of shared clonotypes between healthy human individuals. Details on this clone: Its antigen remains unknown.

Naive CD8 populations comprised CD45RO-negative cells positively selected for CCR7, excluding terminally differentiated effector memory CD45RA+ cells. CDR3 length: 13 residues. Between the trimmed V and J ends, which lost 1 base and 4 bases, there was a span of 10 bases. Germline CDR1 reads GTSNPN; CDR2 reads SVGIG (reference sequence). Study observations and caveats: It was expected that sequencing depth would affect clonotype sharing among donors. Generally, estimated richness proved larger in naive subsets than it did in memory subsets. Non-shared clonotypes displayed generation probabilities falling below those of clonotypes present in all four donors.

Assay execution proceeded at the deep level. The data were produced by immunoSEQ multiplex PCR, yet TCRdb's version contains in-frame clones alone and is incomplete. The table includes about 800,000 clones, about 96% detected once. The origin of this receptor is a man aged 30 to 45 in good health. The sequenced sample consisted of naive CD8+ T cells sorted from blood. The rearrangement joins TRBV30 to TRBJ1-2; TRBD1 is a possible D gene (5 bases). DNA for the CDR3: TGTGCCTGGAGTGACGGGGGACTCTATGGCTACACCTTC. Its protein is CAWSDGGLYGYTF.